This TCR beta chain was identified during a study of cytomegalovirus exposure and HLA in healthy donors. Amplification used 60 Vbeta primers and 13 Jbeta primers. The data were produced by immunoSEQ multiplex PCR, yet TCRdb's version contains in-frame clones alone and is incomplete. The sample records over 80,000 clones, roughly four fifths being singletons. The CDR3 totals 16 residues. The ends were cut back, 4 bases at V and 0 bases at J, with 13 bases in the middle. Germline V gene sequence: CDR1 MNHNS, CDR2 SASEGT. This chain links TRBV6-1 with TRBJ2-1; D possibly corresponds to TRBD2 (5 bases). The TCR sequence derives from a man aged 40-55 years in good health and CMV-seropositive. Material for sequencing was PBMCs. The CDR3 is CASSVPSGTSYNEQFF. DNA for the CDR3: TGTGCCAGCAGTGTCCCAAGCGGAACCTCCTACAATGAGCAGTTCTTC.